The rows below give T cell receptor beta chains drawn from one sample of a study of cytomegalovirus exposure and HLA in healthy donors. Here immunoSEQ multiplex PCR was the method, and the copy in TCRdb shows in-frame clones only, minus some. The sample carries approximately 180,000 clones, 65% to 85% recorded once. Sequencing was done on a sample of PBMCs. The receptors stem from a young man in good health and CMV-seronegative. Both conserved end residues are part of each CDR3. Each record gives: CDR3 protein, CDR3 DNA, D gene, clone size, CDR3 length, J gene, V gene. A D gene is named only where the DNA matches it firmly. Expanded clones get a size class; other rows say once, few or many, or leave the size out.

CDR3: CASRPHSGYEQYF; DNA: TGTGCCAGCAGACCCCATTCAGGTTACGAGCAGTACTTC; D: NA; size: NA; length: 13; J: TRBJ2-7; V: TRBV6-5
CDR3: CASSQDWTGNYEQYF; DNA: TGTGCCAGCAGCCAAGACTGGACAGGGAATTACGAGCAGTACTTC; D: TRBD1; size: NA; length: 15; J: TRBJ2-7; V: TRBV14
CDR3: CASSVEAQGAGEQFF; DNA: TGTGCCAGCAGCGTAGAGGCGCAGGGGGCAGGTGAGCAGTTCTTC; D: TRBD1; size: NA; length: 15; J: TRBJ2-1; V: TRBV9
CDR3: CASNRRLQDTEAFF; DNA: TGTGCCAGCAATAGACGTCTACAGGACACTGAAGCTTTCTTT; D: NA; size: NA; length: 14; J: TRBJ1-1; V: TRBV27
CDR3: CATRQQETQYF; DNA: TGTGCCACCAGACAGCAAGAGACCCAGTACTTC; D: NA; size: NA; length: 11; J: TRBJ2-5; V: TRBV15
CDR3: CASSTDSYQTQYF; DNA: TGTGCCAGCTCAACCGACTCCTACCAGACCCAGTACTTC; D: NA; size: NA; length: 13; J: TRBJ2-5; V: TRBV18
CDR3: CASSGVAGVQGEQYF; DNA: TGTGCCAGCAGCGGTGTCGCAGGGGTCCAGGGGGAGCAGTACTTC; D: NA; size: NA; length: 15; J: TRBJ2-7; V: TRBV27
CDR3: CASSLAASTEAFF; DNA: TGTGCCAGCAGCTTAGCAGCTTCCACTGAAGCTTTCTTT; D: NA; size: few; length: 13; J: TRBJ1-1; V: TRBV7-9
CDR3: CASSQDGTGSGSPLHF; DNA: TGCGCCAGCAGCCAAGACGGGACAGGGTCGGGCTCACCCCTCCACTTT; D: TRBD1; size: NA; length: 16; J: TRBJ1-6; V: TRBV4-3
CDR3: CASSPLAGQGDSPLHF; DNA: TGTGCCAGCAGCCCCCTGGCAGGACAGGGCGATTCACCCCTCCACTTT; D: TRBD1; size: NA; length: 16; J: TRBJ1-6; V: TRBV4-2
CDR3: CASSIDSFRTENQPQHF; DNA: TGTGCCAGTAGTATAGATTCTTTTCGGACAGAGAATCAGCCCCAGCATTTT; D: NA; size: once; length: 17; J: TRBJ1-5; V: TRBV19
CDR3: CASRGEAGGIYEQYF; DNA: TGTGCCAGCAGGGGAGAAGCGGGAGGAATCTACGAGCAGTACTTC; D: TRBD2; size: NA; length: 15; J: TRBJ2-7; V: TRBV6-1
CDR3: CASSSRQGVSEAFF; DNA: TGTGCCAGCAGCTCCCGACAGGGGGTCTCTGAAGCTTTCTTT; D: TRBD1; size: NA; length: 14; J: TRBJ1-1; V: TRBV7-9
CDR3: CASSPPTSTKTQYF; DNA: TGTGCCAGCAGTCCTCCGACTAGCACGAAGACCCAGTACTTC; D: TRBD2; size: NA; length: 14; J: TRBJ2-5; V: TRBV28
CDR3: CSAAGGETQYF; DNA: TGCAGTGCTGCAGGGGGAGAGACCCAGTACTTC; D: TRBD1; size: few; length: 11; J: TRBJ2-5; V: TRBV20-1
CDR3: CASSPGRANEKLFF; DNA: TGCGCCAGCAGCCCGGGGAGGGCTAATGAAAAACTGTTTTTT; D: NA; size: NA; length: 14; J: TRBJ1-4; V: TRBV5-1
CDR3: CASSIGTEKQYF; DNA: TGTGCCAGCAGTATTGGGACAGAAAAGCAGTACTTC; D: TRBD1; size: NA; length: 12; J: TRBJ2-7; V: TRBV9
CDR3: CAINFQGRNQPQHF; DNA: TGTGCCATCAACTTCCAGGGTCGCAATCAGCCCCAGCATTTT; D: NA; size: NA; length: 14; J: TRBJ1-5; V: TRBV2
CDR3: CASSLDRGTGELFF; DNA: TGTGCCAGCAGCTTAGATCGGGGCACCGGGGAGCTGTTTTTT; D: NA; size: NA; length: 14; J: TRBJ2-2; V: TRBV11-3
CDR3: CASSESTDTQYF; DNA: TGCGCCAGCAGCGAGAGCACAGATACGCAGTATTTT; D: NA; size: NA; length: 12; J: TRBJ2-3; V: TRBV5-1
CDR3: CASSRGGEKLFF; DNA: TGCGCCAGCAGCCGTGGAGGCGAAAAACTGTTTTTT; D: NA; size: NA; length: 12; J: TRBJ1-4; V: TRBV4-1
CDR3: CASSAVGGAYEQFF; DNA: TGTGCCAGCAGTGCTGTGGGGGGGGCCTATGAGCAGTTCTTC; D: NA; size: once; length: 14; J: TRBJ2-1; V: TRBV6-5
CDR3: CASSPGLAGIANTGELFF; DNA: TGTGCCAGCTCACCCGGACTAGCGGGCATAGCGAACACCGGGGAGCTGTTTTTT; D: TRBD2; size: NA; length: 18; J: TRBJ2-2; V: TRBV18
CDR3: CATSRDGLAGGFNEQFF; DNA: TGTGCCACCAGCAGAGATGGACTGGCGGGGGGATTCAATGAGCAGTTCTTC; D: TRBD2; size: NA; length: 17; J: TRBJ2-1; V: TRBV15
CDR3: CASSFTAWRQPQHF; DNA: TGTGCCAGCAGCTTTACGGCATGGAGGCAGCCCCAGCATTTT; D: NA; size: NA; length: 14; J: TRBJ1-5; V: TRBV12-1
CDR3: CASSQDRGRGYEQYF; DNA: TGCGCCAGCAGCCAAGATAGAGGCAGGGGTTACGAGCAGTACTTC; D: NA; size: NA; length: 15; J: TRBJ2-7; V: TRBV4-3
CDR3: CASSLAAGSNEQFF; DNA: TGTGCCAGCAGCTTAGCGGCGGGAAGTAATGAGCAGTTCTTC; D: NA; size: NA; length: 14; J: TRBJ2-1; V: TRBV7-2
CDR3: CASSPLRAQGTGELFF; DNA: TGTGCCAGCTCACCCCTTCGGGCGCAGGGCACCGGGGAGCTGTTTTTT; D: NA; size: once; length: 16; J: TRBJ2-2; V: TRBV18
CDR3: CASSVDPSGDSPSSGANVLTF; DNA: TGTGCCAGCAGCGTGGATCCATCCGGGGACAGCCCAAGCTCTGGGGCCAACGTCCTGACTTTC; D: TRBD1; size: NA; length: 21; J: TRBJ2-6; V: TRBV9
CDR3: CASSLSDSNEKLFF; DNA: TGCGCCAGCAGCTTGAGTGACAGTAATGAAAAACTGTTTTTT; D: NA; size: NA; length: 14; J: TRBJ1-4; V: TRBV5-1
CDR3: CASSQGGSPGDIQYF; DNA: TGCGCCAGCAGCCAAGGTGGGAGTCCCGGGGACATTCAGTACTTC; D: NA; size: NA; length: 15; J: TRBJ2-4; V: TRBV4-1
CDR3: CASSLGATGNEQFF; DNA: TGTGCCAGCAGTTTGGGGGCAACCGGGAATGAGCAGTTCTTC; D: NA; size: NA; length: 14; J: TRBJ2-1; V: TRBV27
CDR3: CASSFGQSYEQYF; DNA: TGTGCCAGCAGCTTTGGGCAGAGCTACGAGCAGTACTTC; D: NA; size: NA; length: 13; J: TRBJ2-7; V: TRBV11-2
CDR3: CASSVGEAVPSYEQYF; DNA: TGTGCCAGCAGCGTAGGTGAAGCGGTCCCTTCCTACGAGCAGTACTTC; D: NA; size: NA; length: 16; J: TRBJ2-7; V: TRBV9
CDR3: CASSEGEAFF; DNA: TGTGCCAGCAGTGAGGGTGAAGCTTTCTTT; D: NA; size: NA; length: 10; J: TRBJ1-1; V: TRBV6-5
CDR3: CASSHYSAGGLYEQYF; DNA: TGCGCCAGCAGCCACTACTCCGCCGGCGGACTATACGAGCAGTACTTC; D: NA; size: NA; length: 16; J: TRBJ2-7; V: TRBV4-3
CDR3: CASSLRQGIGQYF; DNA: TGTGCCAGCAGTTTGCGGCAGGGCATAGGGCAGTACTTC; D: NA; size: NA; length: 13; J: TRBJ2-7; V: TRBV27
CDR3: CASSGNPEQENSYNSPLHF; DNA: TGTGCCAGCAGCGGTAACCCCGAACAGGAAAACTCCTATAATTCACCCCTCCACTTT; D: NA; size: NA; length: 19; J: TRBJ1-6; V: TRBV9
CDR3: CASRPGPGGPNYGYTF; DNA: TGCGCCAGCAGACCCGGTCCTGGAGGCCCTAACTATGGCTACACCTTC; D: NA; size: NA; length: 16; J: TRBJ1-2; V: TRBV5-1
CDR3: CASGLGAGGGLEQFF; DNA: TGTGCTAGTGGTTTGGGGGCGGGAGGAGGCCTTGAGCAGTTCTTC; D: TRBD2; size: NA; length: 15; J: TRBJ2-1; V: TRBV12-5
CDR3: CASSLVVAGGPYEQYF; DNA: TGTGCCAGCAGCTTGGTAGTAGCGGGAGGCCCCTACGAGCAGTACTTC; D: TRBD2; size: once; length: 16; J: TRBJ2-7; V: TRBV5-5
CDR3: CASSQARSTADYGYTF; DNA: TGTGCCAGCAGCCAAGCCCGGTCTACTGCGGACTATGGCTACACCTTC; D: NA; size: NA; length: 16; J: TRBJ1-2; V: TRBV4-2
CDR3: CASSLVSRGVDEQFF; DNA: TGCGCCAGCAGCTTGGTCTCGCGGGGCGTGGATGAGCAGTTCTTC; D: NA; size: NA; length: 15; J: TRBJ2-1; V: TRBV5-1
CDR3: CASSLAGRSGEVEFF; DNA: TGTGCCAGCAGCTTAGCTGGTAGATCGGGAGAAGTTGAGTTCTTC; D: NA; size: NA; length: 15; J: TRBJ2-1; V: TRBV7-9
CDR3: CAWSPGRGDEQFF; DNA: TGTGCCTGGAGTCCAGGCAGGGGAGATGAGCAGTTCTTC; D: NA; size: NA; length: 13; J: TRBJ2-1; V: TRBV30
CDR3: CAISPAGEQETQYF; DNA: TGTGCCATCAGCCCAGCGGGGGAGCAAGAGACCCAGTACTTC; D: TRBD2; size: NA; length: 14; J: TRBJ2-5; V: TRBV10-3
CDR3: CAWSRGRGADTQYF; DNA: TGTGCCTGGAGCAGGGGCAGGGGCGCAGATACGCAGTATTTT; D: NA; size: NA; length: 14; J: TRBJ2-3; V: TRBV30